The 2 T cell receptor beta chains listed next were all sequenced from one sample in a study of T cell repertoires in cytomegalovirus infection. MiXCR, applied by TCRdb to the reads, yields one record per CDR3 protein. The sample has approximately 56,000 distinct CDR3 sequences; around 19% are singletons. For these receptors, no antigen is known. The input for sequencing was CD8+ T cells from cultured PBMCs, taken from culture after CMV antigen stimulation. All receptors derive from a human donor in good health (CMV status not recorded). Some clones in this sample may be carry-over from other donors' samples.

This clonotype was seen only a few times. The chain is built from TRBV15 and TRBJ1-1, with D possibly matching TRBD1 (6 bases). V shed 7 bases and J shed 6 bases, with 9 bases lying between them. The CDR3 contains 11 residues. The germline V gene encodes CDR1 LNHNV and CDR2 YYDKDF (reference sequence). CDR3 region: CATMRGAEAFF. As DNA, the CDR3 is TGTGCCACCATGAGGGGGGCTGAAGCTTTCTTT.

The chain employs TRBV27 and TRBJ2-5; 7 bases agree with TRBD2. The CDR3 runs to 16 residues. Trimming took 6 bases from V and 0 from J; bases not matched to a gene: 10. From germline, CDR1 is MNHEY and CDR2 SMNVEV (reference sequence). DNA of the CDR3: TGTGCCAGCAGCCCAGCCGGGACTACGTACCAAGAGACCCAGTACTTC. Its translation: CASSPAGTTYQETQYF.